This TCR beta chain emerged from a study of T cells in Graves' hyperthyroidism and ophthalmopathy. In the case of this clonotype: What it recognizes is unknown.

RNA transcripts served as the template for amplifying TCR beta CDR3 regions. RT-PCR in the first round (using the HTBI primer set) targeted the TCR CDR3. TCRdb re-called the multiplex PCR reads through MiXCR, storing one row per CDR3 protein. The data hold approximately 600,000 distinct CDR3 sequences, with roughly 14% observed a single time. Exclusions: uncontrolled infection, other autoimmune disease, pregnancy, lactation. The length of the CDR3 is 13 residues. V lost 5 bases and J lost 1, with 9 bases in between. In germline, CDR1 is DFQATT, CDR2 SNEGSKA (reference sequence). Study-level points and caveats: In blood, most of the thyroid clonotypes expanded above 0.001 were also present.

The TCR originated in a woman aged 40 to 55 with Graves' ophthalmopathy. The chain is built from TRBV20-1 and TRBJ1-5; D is unresolved. The sample taken for sequencing was blood. CDR3 DNA: TGCAGTGCTGCTCCCTACAGCAATCAGCCCCAGCATTTT. Translation: CSAAPYSNQPQHF.